This is a list of T cell receptor beta chains from one sample in a study of blood T cell repertoires in COVID-19. Clones were read by immunoSEQ multiplex PCR, and TCRdb kept only the in-frame ones, dropping some. The repertoire has about 95,000 clones, approximately 84% of them found once; the top ten carry nearly 25%. The specimen was peripheral blood. These receptors all stem from a human donor in a cohort sampled during active COVID-19. Each CDR3 is given with its conserved first and last residue. A D gene is named only where the DNA matches it firmly. Rows may omit the clone size; those that give it use once, few, many or a size class.

d_call j_call v_call clone_size cdr3_aa cdr3_nt
TRBD1 TRBJ2-1 TRBV6-2/TRBV6-3 NA CASSYYGTGQADLFF TGTGCCAGCAGTTACTACGGGACAGGTCAAGCGGATTTGTTCTTC
TRBD2 TRBJ2-7 TRBV28 once CASKPAGGLSEQYF TGTGCCAGCAAGCCGGCGGGAGGGCTTAGCGAGCAGTACTTC
TRBD1 TRBJ1-4 TRBV5-1 NA CASSAYRGANEKLFF TGCGCCAGCAGCGCTTACAGGGGGGCTAATGAAAAACTGTTTTTT
TRBD2 TRBJ2-1 TRBV4-2 NA CASSQTSGREQFF TGTGCCAGCAGCCAAACTAGCGGGAGAGAGCAGTTCTTC
TRBD2 TRBJ2-1 TRBV7-9 NA CASSAGLAGGEQFF TGTGCCAGCAGCGCGGGACTAGCGGGCGGTGAGCAGTTCTTC
TRBD2 TRBJ2-3 TRBV5-4 NA CASSLGGAAGGRDTQYF TGTGCCAGCAGCTTGGGTGGGGCGGCGGGAGGGCGAGATACGCAGTATTTT
TRBD1 TRBJ2-3 TRBV29-1 NA CSVEGAGGDTQYF TGCAGCGTTGAGGGAGCAGGGGGAGATACGCAGTATTTT
NA TRBJ1-5 TRBV28 NA CAIRTAGEPQHF TGTGCCATCCGGACAGCTGGCGAACCCCAGCATTTT
NA TRBJ2-1 TRBV7-9 NA CASSFRGTYNEQFF TGTGCCAGCAGCTTTAGGGGAACCTACAATGAGCAGTTCTTC
TRBD1 TRBJ1-1 TRBV24-1 NA CATTADRGNTEAFF TGTGCCACCACTGCCGACAGGGGGAACACTGAAGCTTTCTTT
NA TRBJ1-1 TRBV2 few CASSAAVNTEAFF TGTGCCAGCAGTGCCGCAGTTAACACTGAAGCTTTCTTT
NA TRBJ2-3 TRBV12-3/TRBV12-4 NA CASSLSVIPTQYF TGTGCCAGCAGTCTTAGTGTGATCCCTACGCAGTATTTT
TRBD1 TRBJ2-3 TRBV5-1 NA CASSFGGTGFTDTQYF TGCGCCAGCAGCTTCGGGGGGACAGGGTTCACAGATACGCAGTATTTT
NA TRBJ2-1 TRBV28 NA CASSSRLINLYNEQFF TGTGCCAGCAGTTCCCGACTCATAAACCTCTACAATGAGCAGTTCTTC
NA TRBJ1-2 TRBV28 NA CASSLRSLALSNYGYTF TGTGCCAGCAGTTTAAGAAGTCTAGCCCTTTCTAACTATGGCTACACCTTC
TRBD1 TRBJ1-4 TRBV10-3 NA CAISEGQGATNEKLFF TGTGCCATCAGTGAGGGCCAGGGGGCGACTAATGAAAAACTGTTTTTT
NA TRBJ1-1 TRBV2 NA CASSEEGGFTEAFF TGTGCCAGCAGTGAAGAGGGGGGGTTCACTGAAGCTTTCTTT
TRBD1 TRBJ1-5 TRBV11-2 NA CASSPTGTGPQHF TGTGCCAGCAGCCCTACCGGGACAGGGCCCCAGCATTTT
TRBD1 TRBJ2-7 TRBV10-2 NA CASQQGPGEQYF TGCGCCAGTCAACAGGGGCCTGGCGAGCAGTACTTC
TRBD2 TRBJ2-7 TRBV7-8 NA CASSTQTSGSGSEQYF TGTGCCAGCAGCACCCAGACTAGCGGGAGTGGAAGCGAGCAGTACTTC
NA TRBJ1-3 TRBV11-2 NA CASSLYRSGNTIYF TGTGCCAGCAGCTTATACAGATCTGGAAACACCATATATTTT
NA TRBJ2-7 TRBV5-1 NA CASSTTGNNYEQYF TGCGCCAGCAGCACTACAGGGAACAACTACGAGCAGTACTTC
NA TRBJ2-2 TRBV6-5 NA CARGWEASGTGELFF TGTGCCAGGGGGTGGGAGGCCTCGGGCACCGGGGAGCTGTTTTTT
NA TRBJ2-1 TRBV24-1 NA CATSDSGESSYNEQFF TGTGCCACCAGTGATTCTGGGGAGAGCTCCTACAATGAGCAGTTCTTC
NA TRBJ2-1 TRBV28 NA CASSTRDEQFF TGTGCCAGCAGTACGAGGGATGAGCAGTTCTTC
NA TRBJ2-2 TRBV27 NA CASSSSSGLLNTGELFF TGTGCCAGCAGTTCCTCTTCGGGACTCCTCAACACCGGGGAGCTGTTTTTT
TRBD1 TRBJ1-5 TRBV11-2 NA CASSLDLGGQQPQHF TGTGCCAGCAGCTTAGATTTAGGGGGCCAGCAGCCCCAGCATTTT
TRBD1 TRBJ2-1 TRBV11-3 NA CASSLTGQGGNEQFF TGTGCCAGCAGCTTAACGGGACAGGGAGGGAATGAGCAGTTCTTC
NA TRBJ1-2 TRBV6-6 NA CASSSPTGKVDYGYTF TGTGCCAGCAGTTCTCCCACAGGGAAGGTTGACTATGGCTACACCTTC
NA TRBJ1-2 TRBV7-2 NA CASSFQDGRGYGYTF TGTGCCAGCAGCTTTCAGGATGGACGGGGCTATGGCTACACCTTC
NA TRBJ1-5 TRBV4-1 NA CASSQDLQGRNQPQHF TGCGCCAGCAGCCAAGATTTACAGGGAAGAAATCAGCCCCAGCATTTT
NA TRBJ2-2 TRBV18 NA CASSPPGANTGELFF TGTGCCAGCTCACCCCCAGGGGCAAACACCGGGGAGCTGTTTTTT
NA TRBJ2-5 TRBV20-1 NA CSVRRQETQYF TGCAGTGTTAGACGGCAAGAGACCCAGTACTTC
NA TRBJ1-6 TRBV7-6 NA CASSLASGTLAPLHF TGTGCCAGCAGCTTAGCTTCGGGGACACTCGCACCCCTCCACTTT
NA TRBJ1-3 TRBV15 NA CATSPGHFGNTIYF TGTGCCACCAGCCCGGGACACTTTGGAAACACCATATATTTT
NA TRBJ1-3 TRBV7-9 NA CASSLDAYGNTIYF TGTGCCAGCAGCTTAGACGCGTATGGAAACACCATATATTTT
TRBD1 TRBJ1-5 TRBV7-2 NA CASSVQQGANQPQHF TGTGCCAGCAGCGTCCAACAGGGGGCAAACCAGCCCCAGCATTTT
TRBD2 TRBJ2-2 TRBV5-1 few CASSLAGAGETGELFF TGCGCCAGCAGCTTGGCCGGTGCGGGAGAGACCGGGGAGCTGTTTTTT
TRBD2 TRBJ2-1 TRBV2 NA CASRTGLAGYNEQFF TGTGCCAGCAGAACGGGACTAGCGGGTTACAATGAGCAGTTCTTC
TRBD2 TRBJ2-2 TRBV28 NA CASSLLEAGGPTGELFF TGTGCCAGCAGTTTATTAGAAGCGGGAGGGCCGACCGGGGAGCTGTTTTTT
NA TRBJ2-7 TRBV5-5 NA CASSPSSYEQYF TGTGCCAGCAGCCCGAGCTCCTACGAGCAGTACTTC
TRBD1 TRBJ1-2 TRBV9 few CASSTGTGPSNYGYTF TGTGCCAGCAGCACCGGGACAGGGCCCTCTAACTATGGCTACACCTTC
TRBD1 TRBJ1-2 TRBV7-9 NA CASSVGQGKGYTF TGTGCCAGCAGCGTAGGACAGGGGAAGGGCTACACCTTC
TRBD2 TRBJ2-1 TRBV18 NA CASSLPGTSPYNEQFF TGTGCCAGCTCACTCCCCGGGACTAGCCCCTACAATGAGCAGTTCTTC
TRBD2 TRBJ2-7 TRBV6-6 NA CASSYYTGGPYEQYF TGTGCCAGCAGTTACTACACGGGAGGACCCTACGAGCAGTACTTC
NA TRBJ2-5 TRBV7-9 NA CASILQETQYF TGTGCAAGCATACTCCAAGAGACCCAGTACTTC
TRBD1 TRBJ2-5 TRBV7-6 NA CASSAAGTALRAQYF TGTGCCAGCAGCGCGGCCGGGACAGCTTTAAGAGCCCAGTACTTC
NA TRBJ2-7 TRBV4-2 NA CASSQDLRTYEQYF TGTGCCAGCAGCCAAGACTTGCGGACCTACGAGCAGTACTTC
TRBD2 TRBJ2-1 TRBV5-1 NA CASSLTSGSSYNEQFF TGCGCCAGCAGCTTGACTAGCGGGAGCTCCTACAATGAGCAGTTCTTC
TRBD1 TRBJ1-6 TRBV2 NA CASSQQGASNSPLHF TGTGCCAGCAGCCAACAGGGGGCGTCCAATTCACCCCTCCACTTT
TRBD1 TRBJ2-5 TRBV19 NA CASRLQGAPGETQYF TGTGCCAGTAGGCTACAGGGGGCGCCGGGAGAGACCCAGTACTTC
TRBD1 TRBJ1-2 TRBV3-1/TRBV3-2 NA CASSQRDRIRGLWGYTF TGTGCCAGCAGCCAACGCGACCGGATTAGGGGGCTGTGGGGCTACACCTTC
TRBD1 TRBJ1-4 TRBV5-1 NA CASSVSGQGGNEKLFF TGCGCCAGCAGCGTTTCGGGACAGGGAGGTAATGAAAAACTGTTTTTT
NA TRBJ1-6 TRBV6-6 once CASHEETGSYNSPLHF TGTGCCAGCCACGAAGAGACAGGCTCCTATAATTCACCCCTCCACTTT